What follows are 32 T cell receptor beta chains derived from one specimen sequenced in a study of technical replicates of blood from a few donors. Produced via immunoSEQ multiplex PCR; TCRdb's table is partial and in-frame only. The repertoire consists of some 78,000 clones, with 94% occurring once and the leading ten covering 0.26%. The sample comprised T cells isolated from PBMCs. Receptors were obtained from a human donor in good health.

The chain recombines TRBV7-2 with TRBJ2-3; possible D gene TRBD2, 6 bases. The CDR3 loop spans 16 amino acids. Germline assignment: CDR1 SGHTA and CDR2 FQGNSA. V was shortened by 1 base and J by 5 bases, with 16 bases between the two germline ends. The CDR3 is CASSLGGGMVVDTQYF. CDR3 nucleotides: TGTGCCAGCAGCTTAGGCGGCGGGATGGTTGTAGATACGCAGTATTTT.

The V and J genes are TRBV2 and TRBJ1-4, with 7 bases fitting TRBD1. The CDR3 extends over 14 amino acids. Germline assignment: CDR1 SNHLY and CDR2 FYNNEI. With V trimmed by 6 bases and J by 5 bases, 6 bases remained unmatched. CDR3: CASRGGQQNEKLFF. The CDR3 bases are TGTGCCAGCAGGGGGGGACAGCAGAATGAAAAACTGTTTTTT.

The chain links TRBV30 to TRBJ2-1; tentative D call: TRBD1 (6 bases). Trimming removed 5 bases at V and 12 bases at J, with 17 bases between. Germline CDR1 and CDR2: GTSNPN and SVGIG (reference sequence). The CDR3 runs to 12 residues. The CDR3 sequence: CAWDLGQPSQFF. CDR3 coding DNA: TGTGCCTGGGACCTAGGACAGCCGTCGCAGTTCTTC. Full variable domain (missing parts from reference TRBV30 and TRBJ2-1): SQTIHQWPATLVQPVGSPLSLECTVEGTSNPNLYWYRQAAGRGLQLLFYSVGIGQISSEVPQNLSASRPQDRQFILSSKKLLLSDSGFYLCAWDLGQPSQFFGPGTRLTVL.

The chain uses TRBV7-8 and TRBJ1-2; 9 bases agree with TRBD1. V was pared by 2 bases and J by 6 bases, with 7 bases of the junction left unmatched. This CDR3 contains 15 residues. The germline CDR1 and CDR2 sequences are SGHVS and FQNEAQ. The CDR3 is CASSLPTQGAHGYTF. CDR3 DNA sequence: TGTGCCAGCAGCTTACCCACACAGGGGGCACATGGCTACACCTTC.

V usage is TRBV27 and J usage is TRBJ1-5, with D unresolved. V gave up 5 bases and J gave up 3 bases, with 14 bases separating them. This CDR3 comprises 15 residues. The germline gives CDR1 MNHEY, CDR2 SMNVEV (reference sequence). This CDR3 reads CASSPRTASNQPQHF. Here the CDR3 DNA reads TGTGCCAGCAGTCCCCGGACTGCTTCCAATCAGCCCCAGCATTTT.

V and J are TRBV9 and TRBJ1-4; D is possibly TRBD1 (6 bases). CDR3 length: 17 amino acids. Germline V gene lookup returns CDR1 SGDLS and CDR2 YYNGEE. Trimming pared 0 bases from V and 3 bases from J, leaving 15 bases between. CDR3 in amino acids: CASSVARGGASNEKLFF. The DNA for the CDR3 is TGTGCCAGCAGCGTAGCTCGGGGGGGCGCGTCTAATGAAAAACTGTTTTTT.

The gene calls are TRBV6-5 and TRBJ1-5; TRBD1 matches at 10 bases. Unmatched junction bases numbered 2, after V lost 2 bases and J lost 4 bases. CDR1 and CDR2 from the germline V gene are MNHEY and SVGAGI. The CDR3 loop spans 15 amino acids. The CDR3 region is CASSYGTGENQPQHF. CDR3 bases: TGTGCCAGCAGTTACGGGACAGGGGAGAATCAGCCCCAGCATTTT.

J is TRBJ2-7 and V is TRBV27; D not resolved. Germline V gene sequence: CDR1 MNHEY, CDR2 SMNVEV (reference sequence). The CDR3 totals 15 residues. With 3 bases removed from V and 2 bases from J, the gap between germline ends came to 14 bases. The CDR3 nucleotides read TGTGCCAGCAGTTTTGGGTGGAGCCCTACCTACGAGCAGTACTTC. Its translation: CASSFGWSPTYEQYF.

This clone was recorded only once. V and J are TRBV19 and TRBJ2-1; D is uncertain. Looked up from germline, CDR1 is LNHDA and CDR2 is SQIVND (reference sequence). The CDR3 is made up of 14 amino acids. Trimming left V 3 bases short and J 6 bases short, with 12 bases between. CDR3 in amino acids: CASSIGYPSNEQFF. The CDR3 nucleotides are TGTGCCAGTAGTATTGGGTACCCTAGCAATGAGCAGTTCTTC.

The chain carries TRBV5-1 and TRBJ2-7; D unresolved. The CDR3 sequence is 15 residues long. In germline, CDR1 is SGHRS, CDR2 YFSETQ. The V gene lost 4 bases and the J gene lost 1 base, with 15 bases spanning the gap. The CDR3: CASSPSALRSYEQYF. For the CDR3, the DNA is TGCGCCAGCAGCCCCAGCGCACTCAGATCCTACGAGCAGTACTTC.

V usage is TRBV19 and J usage is TRBJ2-1, with D possibly being TRBD2 (7 bases). CDR1 and CDR2 (germline): LNHDA, SQIVND (reference sequence). This CDR3 spans 13 amino acids. Trimming left V 6 bases short and J 9 bases short, with 15 bases between. The chain's CDR3 is CASSSRGGVEQFF. CDR3 coding DNA: TGTGCCAGTAGCTCGAGGGGGGGGGTTGAGCAGTTCTTC. The whole variable domain, remainder taken from reference TRBV19 and TRBJ2-1, is DGGITQSPKYLFRKEGQNVTLSCEQNLNHDAMYWYRQDPGQGLRLIYYSQIVNDFQKGDIAEGYSVSREKKESFPLTVTSAQKNPTAFYLCASSSRGGVEQFFGPGTRLTVL.

This clone was counted only a few times. The chain's CDR3 is CASTLTGREGQPQHF. CDR3 in DNA: TGTGCCAGCACTCTGACGGGCAGGGAAGGCCAGCCCCAGCATTTT. The chain is built from TRBV2 and TRBJ1-5, with D possibly TRBD1 on 5 matching bases. The germline V and J ends were trimmed by 7 bases and 7 bases, with 20 bases remaining between them. Per germline, CDR1 SNHLY and CDR2 FYNNEI. The CDR3 loop spans 15 amino acids.

The chain is built from TRBV5-1 and TRBJ2-7; weak D call: TRBD2 (6 bases). The ends were cut back, 4 bases at V and 4 bases at J, with 21 bases in the middle. The CDR3 extends over 16 amino acids. Germline CDR1 SGHRS, CDR2 YFSETQ. CDR3 sequence reads: CASSRLEAGPTYEQYF. In nucleotides, the CDR3 is TGCGCCAGCAGCAGACTAGAAGCGGGTCCTACGTACGAGCAGTACTTC. The whole variable domain, filled in from reference TRBV5-1 and TRBJ2-7, reads KAGVTQTPRYLIKTRGQQVTLSCSPISGHRSVSWYQQTPGQGLQFLFEYFSETQRNKGNFPGRFSGRQFSNSRSEMNVSTLELGDSALYLCASSRLEAGPTYEQYFGPGTRLTVT.

This clone was seen once. The chain is built from TRBV5-6 and TRBJ1-3; D possibly corresponds to TRBD1 (5 bases). Germline assignment: CDR1 SGHDT and CDR2 YYEEEE. The CDR3 extends over 17 amino acids. The V end lost 4 bases, the J end lost 0 bases, and 17 bases lay between the germline ends. The CDR3 coding sequence is TGTGCCAGCAGCCCGGGCAGGGCGAAATACTCTGGAAACACCATATATTTT. Translated, it gives CASSPGRAKYSGNTIYF.

The DNA of the CDR3 is TGTGCCAGCAGTCCCCGGGACAGGGAGGCTGGAAACACCATATATTTT. Translated, it gives CASSPRDREAGNTIYF. This chain uses TRBV28 with TRBJ1-3, with 9 bases identical to TRBD1. The CDR3 is made up of 16 amino acids. Germline V gene lookup returns CDR1 MDHEN and CDR2 SYDVKM. V lost 5 bases and J lost 2; bases outside the gene matches: 7.

This rearrangement joins TRBV15 to TRBJ2-7, with TRBD1 matching over 7 bases. Germline assignment: CDR1 LNHNV and CDR2 YYDKDF (reference sequence). Germline trimming cut 1 base from V and 4 bases from J; bases unmatched to any gene: 7. CDR3 length: 15 residues. The CDR3 DNA follows: TGTGCCACCAGCAGAGCTCGAGGGGGCGGGTACGAGCAGTACTTC. Translating gives CATSRARGGGYEQYF. Complete variable domain (other parts from reference TRBV15 and TRBJ2-7): DAMVIQNPRYQVTQFGKPVTLSCSQTLNHNVMYWYQQKSSQAPKLLFHYYDKDFNNEADTPDNFQSRRPNTSFCFLDIRSPGLGDTAMYLCATSRARGGGYEQYFGPGTRLTVT.

The V call is TRBV11-3, the J call TRBJ1-4; TRBD1 is a possible D gene (6 bases). The V gene's germline CDR1 is SGHNT and CDR2 YENEEA. This CDR3 region has 14 residues. With 5 bases removed from V and 5 bases from J, the gap between germline ends came to 12 bases. CDR3 amino acids: CASSLGQGNEKLFF. Written as DNA, the CDR3 is TGTGCCAGCAGCCTCGGTCAGGGGAATGAAAAACTGTTTTTT.

The chain uses TRBV29-1 and TRBJ1-4, with D perhaps TRBD1 (5 bases). This CDR3 is 15 amino acids long. V lost 0 bases and J lost 3, with 11 bases in between. Germline CDR1 reads SQVTM; CDR2 reads ANQGSEA. The CDR3 region is CSVEDLDSSNEKLFF. Written as DNA, the CDR3 is TGCAGCGTTGAAGACCTTGACAGTTCTAATGAAAAACTGTTTTTT.

The chain employs TRBV6-6 and TRBJ2-7, with TRBD1 matching over 9 bases. Germline V gene lookup returns CDR1 MNHNY and CDR2 SVGAGI (reference sequence). V lost 6 bases, J lost 0 bases, and 9 bases stayed unmatched. The CDR3 is made up of 16 amino acids. CDR3 in amino acids: CASRPSGQGTSYEQYF. The CDR3 nucleotides are TGTGCCAGCAGACCCTCGGGACAGGGAACCTCCTACGAGCAGTACTTC.

This clone was recorded only once. The chain has TRBV5-1 and TRBJ2-5; the match to TRBD1 covers 7 bases. V shed 0 bases, J shed 4 bases, and the junction held 6 bases outside the gene matches. Germline CDR1 reads SGHRS; CDR2 reads YFSETQ. The CDR3 runs 15 residues. CDR3 loop: CASSLEGGSGETQYF. In nucleotides, the CDR3 is TGCGCCAGCAGCTTGGAAGGGGGCTCGGGAGAGACCCAGTACTTC.

The chain employs TRBV27 and TRBJ2-7; D is uncertain. Germline CDR1 MNHEY, CDR2 SMNVEV (reference sequence). The germline V and J ends were trimmed by 8 bases and 6 bases, with 20 bases remaining between them. The CDR3 covers 14 residues. CDR3 protein: CASGYRSFSSEQYF. CDR3 sequence (DNA): TGTGCCAGCGGTTATCGTAGTTTTTCGAGCGAGCAGTACTTC.

The CDR3: CASSAWGGQGAEQFF. In nucleotides, the CDR3 is TGTGCCAGCAGCGCATGGGGGGGACAGGGAGCCGAGCAGTTCTTC. This chain joins TRBV9 and TRBJ2-1; 9 bases map to TRBD1. The trim removed 3 bases at V and 10 bases at J, leaving 11 bases unmatched. Germline-derived CDR1 and CDR2 are SGDLS and YYNGEE. The CDR3 has 15 residues.

V gene TRBV29-1 combines with J gene TRBJ2-5, with 16 nucleotides matching TRBD2. This CDR3 has 18 residues. The trim removed 6 bases at V and 5 bases at J, leaving 15 bases unmatched. Germline V gene sequence: CDR1 SQVTM, CDR2 ANQGSEA. CDR3 sequence: CSVAGLAGGPSFSETQYF. DNA for the CDR3: TGCAGCGTGGCGGGACTAGCGGGAGGGCCTTCTTTTTCTGAGACCCAGTACTTC.

The gene calls are TRBV2 and TRBJ2-3, with 8 nucleotides matching TRBD2. The CDR3 runs 14 residues. V shed 8 bases and J 2 bases; nucleotides not matched to a gene: 6. Per the germline V gene, CDR1 is SNHLY and CDR2 is FYNNEI. The CDR3 DNA sequence: TGTGCCAGCCTCCAGCGGGGGATCACAGATACGCAGTATTTT. Amino acid sequence: CASLQRGITDTQYF.

This clone was counted a few times. The chain joins TRBV6-4 to TRBJ1-1; 9 bases agree with TRBD1. This CDR3 spans 14 amino acids. CDR1 and CDR2 from the germline V gene are MRHNA and SNTAGT. Trimming removed 8 bases from V and 3 bases from J; junction bases left unmatched: 7. CDR3 protein: CASSFRTGDTEAFF. CDR3 coding DNA: TGTGCCAGCTCCTTTCGGACAGGGGACACTGAAGCTTTCTTT.

V gene TRBV28 combines with J gene TRBJ1-1; D may be TRBD1 (6 bases). Per the germline V gene, CDR1 is MDHEN and CDR2 is SYDVKM. The CDR3 loop spans 13 amino acids. V lost 10 bases to trimming and J lost 11 bases, with 23 bases between them. The CDR3 protein is CATQQGDNTVAFF. The DNA of the CDR3 is TGTGCCACCCAACAGGGTGACAACACGGTGGCTTTCTTT.

The rearrangement uses TRBV5-4 and TRBJ2-3; weak D call: TRBD2 (5 bases). The CDR3 is 17 residues long. Germline CDR1 is SGHNT and CDR2 is YYREEE (reference sequence). V dropped 4 bases and J dropped 1 base, with 19 bases sitting between them. The CDR3 loop is CASSADWSSKGTDTQYF. The CDR3 coding sequence is TGTGCCAGCAGCGCGGACTGGAGTTCGAAGGGCACAGATACGCAGTATTTT.

The chain has TRBV2 and TRBJ2-5, with 10 positions matching TRBD2. Unmatched junction bases numbered 7, after V lost 4 bases and J lost 2 bases. CDR3 length equals 16 residues. In germline, CDR1 is SNHLY, CDR2 FYNNEI. The CDR3 DNA reads TGTGCCAGCAGTGTGGGAACTAGCGGGACTCAAGAGACCCAGTACTTC. This sequence encodes CASSVGTSGTQETQYF.

CDR3 sequence (DNA): TGTGCCAGCAGCTTAGAAGCGGGAGGACTCTCTCCGTACTTC. This translates into CASSLEAGGLSPYF. The chain couples TRBV7-9 to TRBJ2-7, with 9 nucleotides matching TRBD2. Unmatched junction bases numbered 10, after V lost 1 base and J lost 12 bases. The CDR3 runs 14 residues. Germline CDR1 reads SEHNR; CDR2 reads FQNEAQ (reference sequence).

The chain carries TRBV6-1 and TRBJ2-7; the match to TRBD2 covers 7 bases. Germline lookup yields CDR1 MNHNS and CDR2 SASEGT. V shed 6 bases and J 0 bases; nucleotides not matched to a gene: 2. The length of the CDR3 is 13 residues. In DNA, the CDR3 is TGTGCCAGCAGGGTAGCGGGCTCCTACGAGCAGTACTTC. This sequence encodes CASRVAGSYEQYF.

The V call is TRBV4-1, the J call TRBJ1-1; TRBD1 is a possible D gene (5 bases). This CDR3 region has 13 residues. Germline V CDR1 and CDR2: MGHRA, YSYEKL. Trimming took 0 bases from V and 8 from J, leaving 10 bases between them. The CDR3 region is CASSQDYGGEAFF. In DNA, the CDR3 is TGCGCCAGCAGCCAAGATTACGGGGGGGAAGCTTTCTTT.

This sequence joins TRBV11-2 and TRBJ1-5; 10 bases are a match to TRBD1. Germline CDR1 and CDR2: SGHAT and FQNNGV. The CDR3 spans 17 residues. J lost 3 bases, V lost 5 bases, and 10 bases had no gene match. The CDR3 sequence is CASSQRPGQGFNQPQHF. CDR3 in DNA: TGTGCCAGCAGCCAAAGACCGGGACAGGGGTTCAATCAGCCCCAGCATTTT.